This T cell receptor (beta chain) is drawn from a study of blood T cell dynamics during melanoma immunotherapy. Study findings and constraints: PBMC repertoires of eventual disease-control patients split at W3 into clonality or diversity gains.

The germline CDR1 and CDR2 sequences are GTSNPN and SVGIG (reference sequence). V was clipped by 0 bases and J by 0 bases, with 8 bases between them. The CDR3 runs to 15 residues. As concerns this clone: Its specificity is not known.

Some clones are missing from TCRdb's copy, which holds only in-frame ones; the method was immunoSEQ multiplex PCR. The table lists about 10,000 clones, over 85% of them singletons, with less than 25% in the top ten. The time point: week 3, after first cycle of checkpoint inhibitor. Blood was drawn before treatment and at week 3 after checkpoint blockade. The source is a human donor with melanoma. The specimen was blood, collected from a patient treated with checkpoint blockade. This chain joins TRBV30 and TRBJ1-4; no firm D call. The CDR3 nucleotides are TGTGCCTGGAGTGTAGGTCCCCCAACTAATGAAAAACTGTTTTTT. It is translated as CAWSVGPPTNEKLFF.